The sequence of this T cell receptor beta chain was determined in a study of T cells in Graves' hyperthyroidism and ophthalmopathy. Study information: Peripheral blood was drawn at first diagnosis, prior to all treatment.

In regard to this clonotype: The target antigen is unknown.

The CDR3 regions of TCR beta were amplified from RNA transcripts. The HTBI primer set served for first-round RT-PCR of the TCR CDR3. TCRdb reprocessed the multiplex PCR reads via MiXCR and lists one record per CDR3 protein. The sample lists about 640,000 distinct CDR3 sequences; roughly 20% were seen once. The CDR3 totals 14 residues. CDR1 is SNHLY, CDR2 FYNNEI, per germline. V shed 10 bases, J shed 2 bases, and the junction held 6 bases outside the gene matches. Study-level findings and limits: From stable hyperthyroidism, ophthalmopathy was separated by a 13 V-J model.

Sequencing used blood. The chain employs TRBV2 and TRBJ2-7, with 12 bases fitting TRBD2. This receptor was obtained from a man under 40 with Graves' ophthalmopathy. CDR3 loop: CATRLAGGPYEQYF. As DNA, the CDR3 is TGTGCCACCCGCCTAGCGGGAGGGCCCTACGAGCAGTACTTC.